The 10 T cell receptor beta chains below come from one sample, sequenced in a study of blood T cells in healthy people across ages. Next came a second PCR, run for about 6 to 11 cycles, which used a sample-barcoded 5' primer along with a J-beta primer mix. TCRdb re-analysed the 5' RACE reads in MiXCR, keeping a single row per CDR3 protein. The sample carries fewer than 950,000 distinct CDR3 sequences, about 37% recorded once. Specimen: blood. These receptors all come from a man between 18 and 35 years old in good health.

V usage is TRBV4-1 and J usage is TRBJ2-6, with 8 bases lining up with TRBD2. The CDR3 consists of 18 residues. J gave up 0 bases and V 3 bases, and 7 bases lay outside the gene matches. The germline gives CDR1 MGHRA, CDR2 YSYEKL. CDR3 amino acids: CASSQGLAGYSGANVLTF. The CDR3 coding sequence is TGCGCCAGCAGCCAGGGTCTAGCGGGCTACTCTGGGGCCAACGTCCTGACTTTC.

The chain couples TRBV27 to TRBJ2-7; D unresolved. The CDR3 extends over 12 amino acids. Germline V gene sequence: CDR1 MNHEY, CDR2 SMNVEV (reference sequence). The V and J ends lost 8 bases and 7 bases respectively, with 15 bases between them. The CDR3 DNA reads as TGTGCCAGCGGATATACCTACAATGAGCAGTACTTC. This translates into CASGYTYNEQYF.

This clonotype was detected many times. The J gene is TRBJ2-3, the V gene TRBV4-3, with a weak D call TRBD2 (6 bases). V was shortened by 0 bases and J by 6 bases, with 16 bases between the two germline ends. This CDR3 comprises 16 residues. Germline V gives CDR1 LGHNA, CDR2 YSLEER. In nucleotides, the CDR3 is TGCGCCAGCAGCCAAGAAGTGCGGGGAGGTCCGGATACGCAGTATTTT. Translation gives CASSQEVRGGPDTQYF.

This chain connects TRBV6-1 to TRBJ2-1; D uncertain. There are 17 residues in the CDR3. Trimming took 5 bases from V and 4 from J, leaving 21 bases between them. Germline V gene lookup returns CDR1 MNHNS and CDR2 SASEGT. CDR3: CASSTPSRCKGYNEQFF. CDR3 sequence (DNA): TGTGCCAGCAGTACCCCTTCACGGTGCAAGGGTTACAATGAGCAGTTCTTC.

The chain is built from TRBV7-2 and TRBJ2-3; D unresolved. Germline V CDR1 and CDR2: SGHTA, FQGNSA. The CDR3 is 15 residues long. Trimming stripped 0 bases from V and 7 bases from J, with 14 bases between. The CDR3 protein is CASSLAHDQVYTQYF. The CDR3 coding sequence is TGTGCCAGCAGCTTAGCGCATGACCAAGTATATACGCAGTATTTT.

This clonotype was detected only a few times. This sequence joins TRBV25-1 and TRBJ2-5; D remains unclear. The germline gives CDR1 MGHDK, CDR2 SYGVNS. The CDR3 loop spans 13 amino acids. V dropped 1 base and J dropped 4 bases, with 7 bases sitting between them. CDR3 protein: CASSESPIETQYF. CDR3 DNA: TGTGCCAGCAGTGAATCCCCGATAGAGACCCAGTACTTC.

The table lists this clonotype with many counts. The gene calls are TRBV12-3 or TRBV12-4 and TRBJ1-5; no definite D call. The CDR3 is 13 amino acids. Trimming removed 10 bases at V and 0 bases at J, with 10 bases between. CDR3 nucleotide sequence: TGTGCCACCTCGGCCCATAGCAATCAGCCCCAGCATTTT. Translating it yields CATSAHSNQPQHF.

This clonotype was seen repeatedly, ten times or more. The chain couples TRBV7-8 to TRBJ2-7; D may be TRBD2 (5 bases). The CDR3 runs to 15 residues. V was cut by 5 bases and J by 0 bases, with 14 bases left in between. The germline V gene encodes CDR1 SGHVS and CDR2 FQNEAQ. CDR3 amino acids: CASSPGLGNSYEQYF. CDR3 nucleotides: TGTGCCAGCAGCCCCGGACTGGGAAACTCCTACGAGCAGTACTTC.

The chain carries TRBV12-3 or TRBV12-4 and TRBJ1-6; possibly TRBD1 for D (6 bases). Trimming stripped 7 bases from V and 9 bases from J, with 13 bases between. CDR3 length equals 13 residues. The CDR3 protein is CASTLGGASPLHF. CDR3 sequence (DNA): TGTGCCAGCACCTTGGGGGGGGCTTCACCCCTCCACTTT.

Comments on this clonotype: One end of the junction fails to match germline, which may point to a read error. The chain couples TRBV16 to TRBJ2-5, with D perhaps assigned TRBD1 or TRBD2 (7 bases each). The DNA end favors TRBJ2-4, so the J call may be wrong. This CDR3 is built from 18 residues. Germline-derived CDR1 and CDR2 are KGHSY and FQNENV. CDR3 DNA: TGTGCCGGCAGCCAAGCCCCCCCCGGACAGGCCGCGGGGGACATTCAGTACTTC. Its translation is CAGSQAPPGQAAGDIQYF.